This is a list of T cell receptor beta chains from one sample in a study of blood T cell repertoires in COVID-19. Assay: immunoSEQ multiplex PCR; the TCRdb copy retains only in-frame clones and omits some. The sample has 120,000 to 150,000 clones, over 70% seen once; the top ten hold about two fifths. The sample was peripheral blood. The receptors shown here come from a man aged 50-60 years who had recovered from COVID-19. Both conserved end residues are part of each CDR3. A D gene is named only where the DNA matches it firmly. Size tells how often a clone was seen (once, few, many) or the class of an expanded clone, and some rows leave it out.

length	V	J	size	D	DNA	CDR3
17	TRBV7-2	TRBJ2-1	once	TRBD2	TGTGCCAGCAGCTTAGCCTCTGGGCGGGGGGGCGGCGGTGAGCAGTTCTTC	CASSLASGRGGGGEQFF
14	TRBV11-2	TRBJ1-1	.	.	TGTGCCAGCAGCTTAATGAGTCAGAACACTGAAGCTTTCTTT	CASSLMSQNTEAFF
18	TRBV19	TRBJ1-5	once	.	TGTGCCAGTAGTATACAACAGGGAGTTCCATATAGCAATCAGCCCCAGCATTTT	CASSIQQGVPYSNQPQHF
14	TRBV7-9	TRBJ1-1	.	.	TGTGCCAGCAGCCCTCAGGGGTTTGACACTGAAGCTTTCTTT	CASSPQGFDTEAFF
15	TRBV11-2	TRBJ1-3	.	TRBD1	TGTGCCAGCAGCTTGACAGGGGTCTCTGGAAACACCATATATTTT	CASSLTGVSGNTIYF
13	TRBV29-1	TRBJ2-1	.	TRBD2	TGCAGCCTCCTAGCGGGGGGGCCAAATGAGCAGTTCTTC	CSLLAGGPNEQFF
14	TRBV5-1	TRBJ1-1	few	TRBD1	TGCGCCAGCAGCTCGGACAGGGGGCAGACTGAAGCTTTCTTT	CASSSDRGQTEAFF
18	TRBV4-2	TRBJ2-3	.	TRBD1	TGTGCCAGCAGCCAACAAGCGGGGACAGGGGGTGTCACAGATACGCAGTATTTT	CASSQQAGTGGVTDTQYF
14	TRBV18	TRBJ1-2	.	.	TGTGCCAGCTCACCAGACCAGGGTATCTATGGCTACACCTTC	CASSPDQGIYGYTF
16	TRBV25-1	TRBJ2-3	.	TRBD1	TGTGCCAGCAGTGATCCGGGACAGGGTGCCACAGATACGCAGTATTTT	CASSDPGQGATDTQYF
14	TRBV6-1	TRBJ1-1	.	.	TGTGCCAGCAGTGAGGACAGACAGAACACTGAAGCTTTCTTT	CASSEDRQNTEAFF
14	TRBV5-1	TRBJ2-2	.	.	TGCGCCAGCAGTTTGGCAGGGGACACCGGGGAGCTGTTTTTT	CASSLAGDTGELFF
12	TRBV12-3/TRBV12-4	TRBJ1-4	.	.	TGTGCCAGCAGTTACAGGAATGAAAAACTGTTTTTT	CASSYRNEKLFF
14	TRBV2	TRBJ1-2	.	.	TGTGCCAGCAGTGAAGACGGGTCTTGGAATGGCTACACCTTC	CASSEDGSWNGYTF
15	TRBV27	TRBJ2-1	.	TRBD2	TGTGCCAGCAGTGCTAGACTAGCGGGGGGCTATGAGCAGTTCTTC	CASSARLAGGYEQFF
15	TRBV5-4	TRBJ2-3	.	TRBD1	TGTGCCAGCAGCCTGGACAGGGGGTTCACAGATACGCAGTATTTT	CASSLDRGFTDTQYF
15	TRBV3-1/TRBV3-2	TRBJ2-3	.	TRBD1	TGTGCCAGCAGCCAAGATGGGACAGGGTCCGATACGCAGTATTTT	CASSQDGTGSDTQYF
15	TRBV3-1/TRBV3-2	TRBJ2-1	.	TRBD2	TGTGCCAGCAGCCCCACTAGCGGGGGATACAATGAGCAGTTCTTC	CASSPTSGGYNEQFF
16	TRBV25-1	TRBJ1-1	.	.	TGTGCCAGCAGTGAATGGTCGCGGGGGGAAAACACTGAAGCTTTCTTT	CASSEWSRGENTEAFF
18	TRBV3-1/TRBV3-2	TRBJ1-1	few	TRBD1	TGTGCCAGCAGCCAAGCCGGGACAGGGGGCCTCGTGAACACTGAAGCTTTCTTT	CASSQAGTGGLVNTEAFF
16	TRBV9	TRBJ1-6	.	.	TGTGCCAGCAGCGTAGGCCTGAGCTCCTATAATTCACCCCTCCACTTT	CASSVGLSSYNSPLHF
14	TRBV6-5	TRBJ2-1	.	TRBD1	TGTGCCAGCGTCGGACAGGGGGCCTACAATGAGCAGTTCTTC	CASVGQGAYNEQFF
15	TRBV9	TRBJ2-7	.	.	TGTGCCAGCAGCGTAGGGCAGGGGGGAGGATACGAGCAGTACTTC	CASSVGQGGGYEQYF
16	TRBV7-6	TRBJ2-1	.	TRBD2	TGTGCCAGCAGCCCGCGAGCGGGGGGGCTAAACAATGAGCAGTTCTTC	CASSPRAGGLNNEQFF
13	TRBV19	TRBJ1-5	.	.	TGTGCCAGTCTGTGGGGGCCCAATCAGCCCCAGCATTTT	CASLWGPNQPQHF
16	TRBV11-3	TRBJ2-7	.	TRBD2	TGTGCCAGCAGCTTAGGGGGTAGCGGGGGGCGGTACGAGCAGTACTTC	CASSLGGSGGRYEQYF
14	TRBV18	TRBJ1-6	.	TRBD1	TGTGCCAGCTCAGCGGGACAGGGGAATTCACCCCTCCACTTT	CASSAGQGNSPLHF
14	TRBV2	TRBJ2-3	.	TRBD2	TGTGCCAGCGGACTAGCGGGCTCCGGGGATACGCAGTATTTT	CASGLAGSGDTQYF